The 25 T cell receptor beta chains listed next were all sequenced from one sample in a study of CDR3 diversity in severe acne. One entry per CDR3 protein, called by TCRdb with MiXCR from the PCR reads. Seen here are approximately 90,000 distinct CDR3 sequences, around 50% observed once, and the top ten hold 11%. The source material was blood. These receptors came from a male donor with severe acne vulgaris.

This clonotype was seen a handful of times. V gene TRBV10-2 combines with J gene TRBJ1-2, with 8 bases aligning to TRBD1. V was clipped by 4 bases and J by 5 bases; unmatched bases: 6. Germline CDR1 and CDR2: WSHSY and SAAADI. This CDR3 is built from 14 residues. As DNA, the CDR3 is TGCGCCAGCAGTGGGGACAGGAGGCTTTATGGCTACACCTTC. It is translated as CASSGDRRLYGYTF.

This clonotype is labeled medium-sized. This chain uses TRBV6-5 with TRBJ1-5, with 7 bases fitting TRBD1. This CDR3 has 15 residues. Germline V gene lookup returns CDR1 MNHEY and CDR2 SVGAGI. With 6 bases clipped from V and 6 bases from J, the junction kept 11 bases outside the gene matches. CDR3 amino acids: CASRGGDRVGQPQHF. The CDR3 DNA follows: TGTGCCAGCAGAGGGGGTGACAGGGTGGGTCAGCCCCAGCATTTT.

This clonotype was seen at least ten times. An end of the junction differs from the germline gene, which may be a read error. The V call is TRBV10-2, the J call TRBJ2-2, with D perhaps TRBD1 or TRBD2 (5 bases each). This CDR3 has 13 residues. CDR1 is WSHSY and CDR2 is SAAADI in the germline V gene. This CDR3 reads CASKTANTGKLFF. CDR3 DNA sequence: TGCGCCAGCAAGACAGCTAACACCGGGAAGCTGTTTTTT.

The chain has TRBV20-1 and TRBJ1-1; D is undetermined. CDR3 size: 13 residues. CDR1 is DFQATT and CDR2 is SNEGSKA in the germline V gene (reference sequence). V was cut by 5 bases and J by 3 bases, with 13 bases left in between. The CDR3 here is CSARLGEDTEAFF. CDR3 sequence (DNA): TGCAGTGCTCGACTCGGAGAAGACACTGAAGCTTTCTTT.

This clonotype was seen many times. CDR3 coding DNA: TGCAGTGCTAGAGATCTAACTAGCGGGACCCTCGACAATGAGCAGTTCTTC. Protein product: CSARDLTSGTLDNEQFF. This rearrangement joins TRBV20-1 to TRBJ2-1; TRBD2 matches 10 bases. Germline CDR1 is DFQATT and CDR2 is SNEGSKA (reference sequence). The CDR3 runs 17 residues. V lost 0 bases and J lost 5; bases outside the gene matches: 10.

A few counts support this clonotype. The chain links TRBV11-2 to TRBJ2-7; D is undetermined. The CDR3 sequence is 18 residues long. V was cut by 5 bases and J by 0 bases, with 23 bases left in between. The V gene's germline CDR1 is SGHAT and CDR2 FQNNGV. The CDR3 DNA reads TGTGCCAGCAGCCCCCTTGGACGTAGGGTGGGGAACTCCTACGAGCAGTACTTC. Encoded protein: CASSPLGRRVGNSYEQYF.

The chain links TRBV20-1 to TRBJ2-1; the match to TRBD2 covers 10 bases. The CDR3 contains 12 residues. The trim removed 2 bases at V and 9 bases at J, leaving 1 base unmatched. CDR1 and CDR2 from the germline V gene are DFQATT and SNEGSKA (reference sequence). CDR3 coding DNA: TGCAGTGCTAGAAGCGGGAGGGGTGAGCAGTTCTTC. This gives the protein CSARSGRGEQFF.

This clonotype came up a few times. The V gene is TRBV5-1, the J gene TRBJ2-2; TRBD2 matches 11 bases. J was trimmed by 6 bases and V by 2 bases; bases with no gene match: 3. The CDR3 is 15 amino acids. The germline CDR1 and CDR2 sequences are SGHRS and YFSETQ. CDR3 DNA sequence: TGCGCCAGCAGCTTCCTAGCGGGAGGTCCCGGGGAGCTGTTTTTT. Translation: CASSFLAGGPGELFF.

This clonotype was observed a handful of times. This rearrangement joins TRBV4-1 to TRBJ1-1; 10 nucleotides agree with TRBD1. The germline gives CDR1 MGHRA, CDR2 YSYEKL. After removal of 1 base from V and 1 base from J, the junction contained 3 bases not matched to a gene. The CDR3 has 16 residues. In DNA, the CDR3 is TGCGCCAGCAGCCAAGCGGGGGACAGGGGGAACACTGAAGCTTTCTTT. Translated, it gives CASSQAGDRGNTEAFF.

In DNA, the CDR3 is TGTGCCAGCAGCCCACGGGGACTAGACGTAACAGATACGCAGTATTTT. It translates to CASSPRGLDVTDTQYF. The V gene is TRBV7-8, the J gene TRBJ2-3; 8 nucleotides align to TRBD2. The J segment lost 3 bases and the V segment lost 5 bases, leaving 10 bases of the junction unmatched. The CDR3 has 16 residues. Germline V gene sequence: CDR1 SGHVS, CDR2 FQNEAQ.

This sequence joins TRBV2 and TRBJ2-1; 10 bases map to TRBD2. CDR1 SNHLY and CDR2 FYNNEI come from the germline V gene. V shed 2 bases and J 4 bases; nucleotides not matched to a gene: 5. The CDR3 spans 16 residues. The chain's CDR3 is CASSELAGEAYNEQFF. The CDR3, as DNA: TGTGCCAGCAGTGAACTAGCGGGAGAGGCTTACAATGAGCAGTTCTTC.

This sequence joins TRBV20-1 and TRBJ2-3, with D perhaps TRBD2 (6 bases). CDR1 is DFQATT, CDR2 SNEGSKA, per germline (reference sequence). Between the trimmed V and J ends, which lost 6 bases and 2 bases, there was a span of 18 bases. This CDR3 is built from 15 residues. The CDR3 nucleotides read TGCAGTGCCAGTCGTTTAGCGGCAGTCACAGATACGCAGTATTTT. Its translation is CSASRLAAVTDTQYF.

A few counts support this clonotype. The chain has TRBV5-1 and TRBJ2-5; tentatively, D is TRBD1 (6 bases). The CDR3 has 14 amino acids. V dropped 4 bases and J dropped 2 bases, with 12 bases sitting between them. Germline assignment: CDR1 SGHRS and CDR2 YFSETQ. CDR3 in amino acids: CASSPGDKQETQYF. In nucleotides, the CDR3 is TGCGCCAGCAGCCCCGGGGACAAACAAGAGACCCAGTACTTC.

This clonotype was observed many times. The V call is TRBV20-1, the J call TRBJ2-1; TRBD2 agrees at 7 bases. The CDR3 contains 15 residues. Germline CDR1 and CDR2: DFQATT and SNEGSKA (reference sequence). The ends lost 3 bases at V and 3 bases at J; junction bases unmatched: 8. The CDR3, as DNA: TGCAGTGCTAGTAGTTCAAGCGGGGACTACAATGAGCAGTTCTTC. Residues: CSASSSSGDYNEQFF.

The table lists this clonotype with a count of one. This may be a read error: a much more frequent sequence differs by one nucleotide. The CDR3 is CSASYKGNGYTF. CDR3 nucleotide sequence: TGCAGTGCTAGTTATAAGGGTAATGGCTACACCTTC. The chain has TRBV20-1 and TRBJ1-2; D gene unclear. Germline CDR1 DFQATT, CDR2 SNEGSKA (reference sequence). This CDR3 spans 12 amino acids. V lost 3 bases, J lost 6 bases, and 11 bases lay in between.

This clonotype has ten or more counts. The J gene is TRBJ1-1, the V gene TRBV7-9, with a possible D match to TRBD1 (5 bases). Germline V lookup: CDR1 SEHNR, CDR2 FQNEAQ (reference sequence). V lost 5 bases and J lost 2, with 15 bases in between. The CDR3 length is 15 residues. The CDR3 DNA sequence: TGTGCCAGCAGCCTACCCGGGAGGGGAAACACTGAAGCTTTCTTT. It yields the protein CASSLPGRGNTEAFF.

The sample holds a few counts of this clonotype. Mismatch with germline at one junction end may stem from a read error. The chain employs TRBV19 and TRBJ2-1; D remains ambiguous. Germline V gene lookup returns CDR1 LNHDA and CDR2 SQIVND (reference sequence). The length of the CDR3 is 13 residues. CDR3 in DNA: TGTGCCAGTAGTCAGACACATAGCAATCAGCAGTTCTTC. It translates to CASSQTHSNQQFF.

The chain combines TRBV19 with TRBJ2-3; no reliable D call. This CDR3 is 11 amino acids long. Trimming shortened V by 7 bases and J by 2 bases, and 4 bases separated the two germline ends. Per the germline V gene, CDR1 is LNHDA and CDR2 is SQIVND (reference sequence). This CDR3 reads CASTYTDTQYF. CDR3 DNA: TGTGCCAGTACCTACACAGATACGCAGTATTTT. The whole variable domain, remainder taken from reference TRBV19 and TRBJ2-3, is DGGITQSPKYLFRKEGQNVTLSCEQNLNHDAMYWYRQDPGQGLRLIYYSQIVNDFQKGDIAEGYSVSREKKESFPLTVTSAQKNPTAFYLCASTYTDTQYFGPGTRLTVL.

This clonotype is medium-sized by share. CDR3 nucleotides: TGTGCCAGCAGTCGACAGGGTGGAGGCTACACCTTC. It encodes CASSRQGGGYTF. This chain connects TRBV5-8 to TRBJ1-2; 7 bases line up with TRBD1. From germline, CDR1 is SGHTS and CDR2 YDEGEE. The junction had 6 bases not matched to a gene; V was cut back by 5 bases and J by 8 bases. The CDR3 length is 12 residues.

This clonotype was counted a single time. This rearrangement joins TRBV28 to TRBJ1-5; D is unresolved. The CDR3 contains 14 residues. Trimming removed 8 bases from V and 0 bases from J, with 11 bases in between. Germline V CDR1 and CDR2: MDHEN, SYDVKM. This CDR3 reads CASGKGYSNQPQHF. The CDR3 DNA is TGTGCCAGCGGGAAGGGATATAGCAATCAGCCCCAGCATTTT.

This chain uses TRBV19 with TRBJ1-3, with D hard to call. The CDR3 has 15 residues. CDR1 is LNHDA, CDR2 SQIVND, per germline (reference sequence). Trimming took 2 bases from V and 0 from J, leaving 8 bases between them. This chain's CDR3 is CASSISGSSGNTIYF. The CDR3 bases are TGTGCCAGTAGTATAAGCGGGAGCTCTGGAAACACCATATATTTT.

This clonotype was counted a few times. This chain connects TRBV18 to TRBJ2-5; 8 bases line up with TRBD1. Germline loops: CDR1 KGHSH, CDR2 LQKENI. The CDR3 runs to 13 residues. V lost 3 bases and J lost 4; bases outside the gene matches: 1. CDR3 amino acids: CASSPGQGETQYF. CDR3 in DNA: TGTGCCAGCTCACCCGGACAGGGAGAGACCCAGTACTTC.

The V gene is TRBV20-1, the J gene TRBJ1-5; D is undetermined. This CDR3 is built from 15 residues. Deletions cut 0 bases from V and 9 bases from J, with 18 bases between. Germline V gives CDR1 DFQATT, CDR2 SNEGSKA (reference sequence). The CDR3 reads CSARDKGKGSRPQHF. The CDR3 DNA reads as TGCAGTGCTAGAGATAAGGGCAAAGGCAGTCGGCCCCAGCATTTT.

The chain carries TRBV24-1 and TRBJ1-5; no firm D call. This CDR3 spans 14 amino acids. Trimming removed 6 bases at V and 6 bases at J, with 14 bases between. Germline CDR1 reads KGHDR; CDR2 reads SFDVKD. Here the CDR3 reads CATSTAGWGQPQHF. DNA of the CDR3: TGTGCCACCAGTACCGCGGGGTGGGGTCAGCCCCAGCATTTT.

CDR3 sequence (DNA): TGCGCCAGCAGGGCGACGGGGGGGCTGGGCTATGGCTACACCTTC. Amino acid sequence: CASRATGGLGYGYTF. This rearrangement joins TRBV4-1 to TRBJ1-2, with D possibly matching TRBD1 (6 bases). The germline V and J ends were trimmed by 6 bases and 4 bases, with 18 bases remaining between them. The germline CDR1 and CDR2 sequences are MGHRA and YSYEKL. The CDR3 length is 15 residues.